This passage covers 7 T cell receptor beta chains from one sample sequenced in a study of tissue T cells after allogeneic stem cell transplantation. Clones were read by immunoSEQ multiplex PCR, and TCRdb kept only the in-frame ones, dropping some. In the table there are about 5,000 clones, almost 40% of which are singletons. The time point here: mouse harvest day 14 after allogeneic transplant. Tail vein injection delivered 10^7 T-cell-depleted bone marrow cells and 10^6 splenic CD5+ T cells. The specimen sequenced was gut tissue. These receptor sequences come from a female BALB/c mouse given C57BL/6 T cells with graft-versus-host disease after an allogeneic hematopoietic cell transplant.

About this clone: Gene names denote mouse genes. The read ends 1 residue early relative to the CDR3; the germline J gene fills the gap. The chain combines TRBV29 with TRBJ2-5, with D perhaps assigned TRBD1 or TRBD2 (5 bases each). Trimming left V 0 bases short and J 2 bases short, with 12 bases between. CDR1 is MSHET, CDR2 SYDVDS, per germline. The CDR3 is made up of 16 amino acids. The sequenced CDR3 bases are TGTGCTAGCAGTTTATCGACGGGGACGACCCAAGACACCCAGTAC. It yields the protein CASSLSTGTTQDTQY. The complete CDR3 reads CASSLSTGTTQDTQYF.

About this clone itself: Genes and germline come from the mouse. The read ends 1 residue early relative to the CDR3; the germline J gene fills the gap. The chain employs TRBV15 and TRBJ2-7; 11 nucleotides align to TRBD2. J gave up 3 bases and V 6 bases, and 4 bases lay outside the gene matches. From germline, CDR1 is SGHND and CDR2 FRSKSL. The CDR3 extends over 14 amino acids. CDR3 in amino acids: CASSPGLGVYEQYF. Partial CDR3 DNA: TGTGCCAGCAGCCCGGGACTGGGGGTCTATGAACAGTAC.

A few counts support this clone. Mouse gene names and germline throughout. The DNA ends 1 residue before the CDR3 does, and the rest of the CDR3 is filled in from the germline J gene. The V and J genes are TRBV3 and TRBJ2-2, with 9 bases matching TRBD2. The junction had 6 bases not matched to a gene; V was cut back by 3 bases and J by 4 bases. Germline CDR1 and CDR2: SNHLY and FYNGKV (reference sequence). The CDR3 has 16 residues. Here the CDR3 reads CASSFRLGVSTGQLYF. CDR3 bases read: TGTGCCAGCAGCTTCAGACTGGGGGTTAGCACCGGGCAGCTCTAC.

As regards this clone: At one of its ends the junction is not consistent with the germline gene, which may arise from a read error. Mouse names are used for the genes. The CDR3 is cut off 1 residue early in the read; its end comes from the germline J gene. The chain employs TRBV13-1 and TRBJ2-7, with a weak D call TRBD1 (6 bases). The CDR3 covers 14 residues. Looked up from germline, CDR1 is NSHNY and CDR2 is SYGAGN. The CDR3 region is CASGDAQGGFEQYF. The part of the CDR3 DNA that was read is TGTGCCAGCGGTGATGCACAGGGAGGGTTTGAACAGTAC.

A few counts support this clone. The listed genes are named as in mouse. The CDR3 extends 1 residue past the end of the read, so its final part is completed from the germline J gene. The V call is TRBV3, the J call TRBJ1-1, with D possibly matching TRBD1 (6 bases). The CDR3 totals 14 residues. Germline CDR1 SNHLY, CDR2 FYNGKV (reference sequence). V lost 6 bases to trimming and J lost 0 bases, with 11 bases between them. The CDR3 sequence is CASSPGTTNTEVFF. The sequenced part of the CDR3 DNA is TGTGCCAGCAGTCCCGGGACAACAAACACAGAAGTCTTC. The complete variable domain, with remaining parts taken from reference TRBV3 and TRBJ1-1, reads GPKVLQIPSHQIIDMGQMVTLNCDPVSNHLYFYWYKQILGQQMEFLVNFYNGKVMEKSKLFKDQFSVERPDGSYFTLKIQPTALEDSAVYFCASSPGTTNTEVFFGKGTRLTVV.

By frequency in the sample, this clone is medium-sized. The listed genes are named as in mouse. The read is 1 residue too short to cover the CDR3 end, so that end is filled in from the germline J gene. The J gene is TRBJ2-7, the V gene TRBV3; maybe TRBD1 (6 bases). CDR3 length: 14 residues. Germline V gene lookup returns CDR1 SNHLY and CDR2 FYNGKV (reference sequence). Trimming stripped 2 bases from V and 0 bases from J, with 8 bases between. CDR3 sequence: CASSLRGSSYEQYF. Partial CDR3 DNA: TGTGCCAGCAGCTTAAGGGGGAGCTCCTATGAACAGTAC. Based on the CDR3 plus reference TRBV3 and TRBJ2-7, the full variable domain is GPKVLQIPSHQIIDMGQMVTLNCDPVSNHLYFYWYKQILGQQMEFLVNFYNGKVMEKSKLFKDQFSVERPDGSYFTLKIQPTALEDSAVYFCASSLRGSSYEQYFGPGTRLTVL.

Comment on this clone: Gene and germline names: mouse. The CDR3 is cut off 1 residue early in the read; its end comes from the germline J gene. The V gene is TRBV3, the J gene TRBJ1-3; perhaps TRBD1 as D (5 bases). V dropped 3 bases and J dropped 2 bases, with 8 bases sitting between them. The CDR3 totals 14 residues. Looked up from germline, CDR1 is SNHLY and CDR2 is FYNGKV (reference sequence). The DNA read from the CDR3 is TGTGCCAGCAGCTTTCGGGGGACTGGAAATACGCTCTAT. This sequence encodes CASSFRGTGNTLY. The CDR3, in full, reads CASSFRGTGNTLYF.